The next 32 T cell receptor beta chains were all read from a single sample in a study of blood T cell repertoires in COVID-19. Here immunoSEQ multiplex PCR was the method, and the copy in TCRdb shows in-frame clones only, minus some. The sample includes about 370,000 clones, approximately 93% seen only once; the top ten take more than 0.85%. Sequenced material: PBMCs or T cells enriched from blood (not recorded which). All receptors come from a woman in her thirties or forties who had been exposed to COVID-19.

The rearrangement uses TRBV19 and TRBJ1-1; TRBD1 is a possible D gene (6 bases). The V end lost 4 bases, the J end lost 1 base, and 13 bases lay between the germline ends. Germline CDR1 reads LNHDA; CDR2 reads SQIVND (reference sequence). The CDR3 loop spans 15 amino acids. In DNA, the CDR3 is TGTGCCAGTAGTAGGGAGACAGGAAGGAACACTGAAGCTTTCTTT. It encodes CASSRETGRNTEAFF. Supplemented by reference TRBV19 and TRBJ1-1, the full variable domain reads DGGITQSPKYLFRKEGQNVTLSCEQNLNHDAMYWYRQDPGQGLRLIYYSQIVNDFQKGDIAEGYSVSREKKESFPLTVTSAQKNPTAFYLCASSRETGRNTEAFFGQGTRLTVV.

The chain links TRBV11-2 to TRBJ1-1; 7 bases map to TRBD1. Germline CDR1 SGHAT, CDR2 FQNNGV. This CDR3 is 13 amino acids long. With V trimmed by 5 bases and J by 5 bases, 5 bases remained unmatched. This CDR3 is CASSLGTATEAFF. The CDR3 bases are TGTGCCAGCAGCCTAGGGACAGCTACTGAAGCTTTCTTT.

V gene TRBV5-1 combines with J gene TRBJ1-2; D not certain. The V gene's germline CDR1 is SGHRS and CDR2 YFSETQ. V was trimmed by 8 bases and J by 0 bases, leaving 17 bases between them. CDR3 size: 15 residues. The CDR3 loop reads CASISSPGTNYGYTF. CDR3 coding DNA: TGCGCCAGTATTTCCTCCCCGGGTACTAACTATGGCTACACCTTC.

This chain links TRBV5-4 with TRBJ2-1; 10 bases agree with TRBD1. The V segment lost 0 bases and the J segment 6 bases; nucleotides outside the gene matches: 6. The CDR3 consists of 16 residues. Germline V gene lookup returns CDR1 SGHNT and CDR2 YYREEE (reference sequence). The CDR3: CASSLVGTGVSNEQFF. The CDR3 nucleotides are TGTGCCAGCAGCTTGGTTGGGACAGGGGTGTCCAATGAGCAGTTCTTC.

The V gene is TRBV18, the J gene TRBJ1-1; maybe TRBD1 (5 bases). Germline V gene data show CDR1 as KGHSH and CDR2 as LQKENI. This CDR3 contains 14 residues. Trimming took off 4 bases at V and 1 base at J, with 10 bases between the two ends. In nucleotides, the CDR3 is TGTGCCAGCTCACTCGGACACCCGAACACTGAAGCTTTCTTT. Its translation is CASSLGHPNTEAFF.

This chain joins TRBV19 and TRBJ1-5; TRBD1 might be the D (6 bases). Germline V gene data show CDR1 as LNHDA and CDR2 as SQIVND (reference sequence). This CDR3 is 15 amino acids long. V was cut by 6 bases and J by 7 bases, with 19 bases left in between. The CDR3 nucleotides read TGTGCCAGTAGCACCCCCCGTGCAGGGACACAGCCCCAGCATTTT. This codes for CASSTPRAGTQPQHF. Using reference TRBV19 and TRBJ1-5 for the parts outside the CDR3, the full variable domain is DGGITQSPKYLFRKEGQNVTLSCEQNLNHDAMYWYRQDPGQGLRLIYYSQIVNDFQKGDIAEGYSVSREKKESFPLTVTSAQKNPTAFYLCASSTPRAGTQPQHFGDGTRLSIL.

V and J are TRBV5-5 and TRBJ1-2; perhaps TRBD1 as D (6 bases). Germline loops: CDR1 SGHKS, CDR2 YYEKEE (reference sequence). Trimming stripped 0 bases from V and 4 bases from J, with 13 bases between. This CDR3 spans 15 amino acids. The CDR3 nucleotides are TGTGCCAGCAGCTTGGCCGGGGGGCAAGGCTATGGCTACACCTTC. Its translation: CASSLAGGQGYGYTF.

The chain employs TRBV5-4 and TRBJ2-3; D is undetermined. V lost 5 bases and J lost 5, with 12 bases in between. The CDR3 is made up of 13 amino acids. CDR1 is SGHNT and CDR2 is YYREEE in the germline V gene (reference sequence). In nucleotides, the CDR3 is TGTGCCAGCAGTCCCGAGCCCCTAGATACGCAGTATTTT. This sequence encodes CASSPEPLDTQYF.

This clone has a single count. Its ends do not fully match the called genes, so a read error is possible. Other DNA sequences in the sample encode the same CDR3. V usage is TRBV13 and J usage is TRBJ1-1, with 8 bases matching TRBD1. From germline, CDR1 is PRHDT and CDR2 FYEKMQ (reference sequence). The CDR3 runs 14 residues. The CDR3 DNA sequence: TGTGCCAGCAGCTTCCGGACAGGGAACACTGAGGCTTTCTTT. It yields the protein CASSFRTGNTEAFF.

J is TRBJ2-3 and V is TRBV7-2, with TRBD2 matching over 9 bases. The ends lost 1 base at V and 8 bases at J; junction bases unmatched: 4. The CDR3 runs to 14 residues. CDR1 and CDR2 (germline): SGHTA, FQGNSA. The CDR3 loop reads CASSLGGGAGTQYF. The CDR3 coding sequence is TGTGCCAGCAGCTTAGGCGGGGGGGCCGGTACGCAGTATTTT. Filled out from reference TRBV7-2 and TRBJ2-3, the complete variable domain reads GAGVSQSPSNKVTEKGKDVELRCDPISGHTALYWYRQSLGQGLEFLIYFQGNSAPDKSGLPSDRFSAERTGGSVSTLTIQRTQQEDSAVYLCASSLGGGAGTQYFGPGTRLTVL.

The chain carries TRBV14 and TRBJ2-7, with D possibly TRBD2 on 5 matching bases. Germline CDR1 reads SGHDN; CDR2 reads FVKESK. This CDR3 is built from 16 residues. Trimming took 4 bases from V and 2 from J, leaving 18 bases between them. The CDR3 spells CASSPYPGPAAYEQYF. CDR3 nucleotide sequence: TGTGCCAGCAGCCCCTACCCCGGGCCAGCGGCCTACGAGCAGTACTTC.

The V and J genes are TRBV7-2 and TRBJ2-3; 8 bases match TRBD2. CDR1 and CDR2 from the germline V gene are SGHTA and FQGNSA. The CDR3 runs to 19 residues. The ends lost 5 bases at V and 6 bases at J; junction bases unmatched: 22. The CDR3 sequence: CASSLNRPRSGNFGDTQYF. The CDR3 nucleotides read TGTGCCAGCAGCCTAAACCGACCCCGTAGCGGGAATTTCGGGGATACGCAGTATTTT.

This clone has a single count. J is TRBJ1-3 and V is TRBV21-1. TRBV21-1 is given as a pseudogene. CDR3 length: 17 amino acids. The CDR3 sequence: CASSKGEAEYSGNTIYF. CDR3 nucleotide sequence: TGTGCCAGCAGCAAAGGGGAGGCGGAATACTCTGGAAACACCATATATTTT.

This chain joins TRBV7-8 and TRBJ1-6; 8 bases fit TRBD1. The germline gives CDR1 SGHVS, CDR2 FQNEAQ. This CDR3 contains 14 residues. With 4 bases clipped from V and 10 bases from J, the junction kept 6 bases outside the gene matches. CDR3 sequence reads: CASSSGQEASPLHF. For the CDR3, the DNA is TGTGCCAGCAGCTCGGGACAGGAGGCGTCACCCCTCCACTTT.

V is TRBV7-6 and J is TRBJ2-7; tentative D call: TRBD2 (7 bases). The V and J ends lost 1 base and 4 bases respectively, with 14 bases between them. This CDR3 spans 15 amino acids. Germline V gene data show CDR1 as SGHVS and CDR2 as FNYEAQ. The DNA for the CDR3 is TGTGCCAGCAGCTTAGGTGGCGCGGGGGCTTACGAGCAGTACTTC. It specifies CASSLGGAGAYEQYF.

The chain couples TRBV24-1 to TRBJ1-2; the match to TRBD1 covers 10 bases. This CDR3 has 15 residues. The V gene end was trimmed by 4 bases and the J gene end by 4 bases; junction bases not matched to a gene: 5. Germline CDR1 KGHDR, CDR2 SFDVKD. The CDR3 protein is CATSDSDRGGYGYTF. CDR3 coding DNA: TGTGCCACCAGTGACTCGGACAGGGGGGGCTATGGCTACACCTTC.

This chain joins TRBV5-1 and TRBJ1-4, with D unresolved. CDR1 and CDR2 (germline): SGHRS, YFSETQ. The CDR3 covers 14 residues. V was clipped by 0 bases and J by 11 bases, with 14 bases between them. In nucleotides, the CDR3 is TGCGCCAGCAGCTTGGAAATGGGAGCTGGGAAACTGTTTTTT. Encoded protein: CASSLEMGAGKLFF.

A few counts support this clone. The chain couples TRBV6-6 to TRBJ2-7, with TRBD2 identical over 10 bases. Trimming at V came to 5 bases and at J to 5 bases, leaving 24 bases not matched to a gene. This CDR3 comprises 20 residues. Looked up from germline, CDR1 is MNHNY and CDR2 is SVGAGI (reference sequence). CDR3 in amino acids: CASSHRFPSPSGSGVHEQYF. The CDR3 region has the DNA TGTGCCAGCAGTCACCGTTTCCCTTCCCCTAGCGGGAGCGGAGTCCACGAGCAGTACTTC.

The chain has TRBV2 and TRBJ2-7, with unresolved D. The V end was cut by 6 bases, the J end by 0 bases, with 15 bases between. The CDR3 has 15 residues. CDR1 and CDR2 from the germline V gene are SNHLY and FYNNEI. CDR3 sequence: CASRQLAVASYEQYF. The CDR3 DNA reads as TGTGCCAGCAGGCAGCTGGCGGTTGCCTCCTACGAGCAGTACTTC.

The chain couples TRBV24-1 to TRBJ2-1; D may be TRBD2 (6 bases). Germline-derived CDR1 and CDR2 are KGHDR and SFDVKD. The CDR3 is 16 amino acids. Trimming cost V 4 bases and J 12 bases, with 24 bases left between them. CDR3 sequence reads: CATSDPGPVLAQRQFF. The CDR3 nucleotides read TGTGCCACCAGTGACCCCGGCCCCGTACTAGCCCAGCGGCAGTTCTTC.

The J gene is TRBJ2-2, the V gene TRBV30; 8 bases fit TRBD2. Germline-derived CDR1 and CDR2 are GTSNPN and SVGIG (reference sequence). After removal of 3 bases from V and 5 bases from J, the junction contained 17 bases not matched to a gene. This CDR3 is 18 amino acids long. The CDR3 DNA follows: TGTGCCTGGAGCCTGACGGGGGCGGGAGGCCTACCGACCGGGGAGCTGTTTTTT. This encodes CAWSLTGAGGLPTGELFF.

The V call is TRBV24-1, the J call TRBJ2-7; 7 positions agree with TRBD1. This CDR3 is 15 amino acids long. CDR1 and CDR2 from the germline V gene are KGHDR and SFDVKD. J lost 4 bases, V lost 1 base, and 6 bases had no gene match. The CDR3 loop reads CATSDFSGGRYEQYF. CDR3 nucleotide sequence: TGTGCCACCAGTGATTTTTCAGGGGGACGTTACGAGCAGTACTTC.

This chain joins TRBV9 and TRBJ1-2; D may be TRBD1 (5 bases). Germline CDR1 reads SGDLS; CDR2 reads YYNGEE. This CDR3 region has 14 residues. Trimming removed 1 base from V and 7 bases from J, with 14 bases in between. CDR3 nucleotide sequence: TGTGCCAGCAGCGTAAATGGACAAGGTTTTGGCTACACCTTC. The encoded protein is CASSVNGQGFGYTF. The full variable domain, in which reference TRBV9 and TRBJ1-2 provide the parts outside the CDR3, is DSGVTQTPKHLITATGQRVTLRCSPRSGDLSVYWYQQSLDQGLQFLIQYYNGEERAKGNILERFSAQQFPDLHSELNLSSLELGDSALYFCASSVNGQGFGYTFGSGTRLTVV.

The CDR3 protein is CASSRNSGRLFEQYF. The CDR3 nucleotides are TGTGCCAGCAGTAGAAATAGCGGGAGATTATTCGAGCAGTACTTC. The genes are TRBV6-2 or TRBV6-3 and TRBJ2-7, with 9 bases that match TRBD2. The CDR3 has 15 amino acids. The germline V gene encodes CDR1 MNHEY and CDR2 SVGEGT. J gave up 6 bases and V 5 bases, and 11 bases lay outside the gene matches.

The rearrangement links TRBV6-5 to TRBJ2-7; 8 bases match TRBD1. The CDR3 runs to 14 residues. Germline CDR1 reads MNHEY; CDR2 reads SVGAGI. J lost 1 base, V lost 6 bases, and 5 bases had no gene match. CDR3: CASRATGGSYEQYF. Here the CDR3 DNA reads TGTGCCAGCAGAGCTACAGGGGGGTCCTACGAGCAGTACTTC.

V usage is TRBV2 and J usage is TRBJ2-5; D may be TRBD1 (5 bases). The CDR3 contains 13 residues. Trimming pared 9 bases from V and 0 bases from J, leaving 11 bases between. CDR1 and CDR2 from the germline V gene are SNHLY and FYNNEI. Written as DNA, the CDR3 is TGTGCCAGACAGGCCCCGTACCAAGAGACCCAGTACTTC. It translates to CARQAPYQETQYF. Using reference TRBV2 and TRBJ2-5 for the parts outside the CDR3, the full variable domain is EPEVTQTPSHQVTQMGQEVILRCVPISNHLYFYWYRQILGQKVEFLVSFYNNEISEKSEIFDDQFSVERPDGSNFTLKIRSTKLEDSAMYFCARQAPYQETQYFGPGTRLLVL.

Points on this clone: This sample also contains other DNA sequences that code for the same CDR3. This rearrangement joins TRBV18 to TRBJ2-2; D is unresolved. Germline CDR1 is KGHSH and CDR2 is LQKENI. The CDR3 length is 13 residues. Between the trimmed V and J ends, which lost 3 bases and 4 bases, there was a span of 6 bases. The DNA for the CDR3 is TGTGCCAGCTCACCTCGAGGCACCGGGGAGCTGTTTTTT. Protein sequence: CASSPRGTGELFF.

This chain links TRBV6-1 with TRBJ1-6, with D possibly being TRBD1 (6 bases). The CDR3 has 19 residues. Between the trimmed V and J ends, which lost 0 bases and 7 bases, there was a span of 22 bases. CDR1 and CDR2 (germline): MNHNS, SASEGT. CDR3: CASSEASWGGQFPNSPLHF. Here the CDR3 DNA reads TGTGCCAGCAGTGAAGCGAGTTGGGGGGGGCAATTTCCCAATTCACCCCTCCACTTT.

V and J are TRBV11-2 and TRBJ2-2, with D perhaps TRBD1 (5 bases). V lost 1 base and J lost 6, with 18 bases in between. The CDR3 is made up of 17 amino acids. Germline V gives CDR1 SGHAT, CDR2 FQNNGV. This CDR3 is CASSLVLRGLGPGELFF. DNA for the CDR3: TGTGCCAGCAGCTTAGTGTTAAGGGGATTGGGCCCCGGGGAGCTGTTTTTT.

The CDR3 reads CAWGTGGTGNTIYF. As DNA, the CDR3 is TGTGCCTGGGGGACAGGGGGCACTGGAAACACCATATATTTT. V usage is TRBV30 and J usage is TRBJ1-3, with 12 bases fitting TRBD1. CDR1 and CDR2 from the germline V gene are GTSNPN and SVGIG (reference sequence). The junction had 1 base not matched to a gene; V was cut back by 5 bases and J by 2 bases. This CDR3 has 14 amino acids.

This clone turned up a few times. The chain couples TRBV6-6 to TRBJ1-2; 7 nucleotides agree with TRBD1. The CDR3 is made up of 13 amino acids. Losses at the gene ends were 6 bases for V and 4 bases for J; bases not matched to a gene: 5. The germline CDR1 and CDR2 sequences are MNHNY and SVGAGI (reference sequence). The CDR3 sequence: CASRAGGSYGYTF. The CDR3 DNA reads TGTGCCAGCAGAGCAGGGGGTAGCTATGGCTACACCTTC.

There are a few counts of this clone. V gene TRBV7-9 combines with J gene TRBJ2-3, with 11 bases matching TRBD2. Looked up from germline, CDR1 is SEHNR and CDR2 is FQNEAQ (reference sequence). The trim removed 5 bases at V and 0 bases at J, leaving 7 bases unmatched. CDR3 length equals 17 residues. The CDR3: CASSPKLAGASTDTQYF. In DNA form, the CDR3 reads TGTGCCAGCAGCCCAAAACTAGCGGGGGCTAGCACAGATACGCAGTATTTT.